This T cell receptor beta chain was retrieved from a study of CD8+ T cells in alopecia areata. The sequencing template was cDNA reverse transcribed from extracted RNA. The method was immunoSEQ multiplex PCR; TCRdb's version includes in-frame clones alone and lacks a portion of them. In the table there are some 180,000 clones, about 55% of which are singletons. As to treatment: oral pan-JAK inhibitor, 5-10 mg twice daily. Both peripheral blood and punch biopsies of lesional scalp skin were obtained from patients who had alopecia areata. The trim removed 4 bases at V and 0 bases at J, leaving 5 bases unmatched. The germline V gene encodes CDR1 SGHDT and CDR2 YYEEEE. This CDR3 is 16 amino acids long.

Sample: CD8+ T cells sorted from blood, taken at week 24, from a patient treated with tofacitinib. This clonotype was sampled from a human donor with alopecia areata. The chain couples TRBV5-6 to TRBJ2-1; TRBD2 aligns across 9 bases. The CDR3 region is CASSVSGGSSYNEQFF. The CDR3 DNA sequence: TGTGCCAGCAGCGTTAGCGGGGGCAGCTCCTACAATGAGCAGTTCTTC.